These 23 T cell receptor beta chains were all obtained from the same sample, sequenced in a study of beta chain features in type 1 diabetes. Study outcomes and limitations: Shortening that was moderate but significant affected the TCRB CDR3s of Type 1 diabetes patients in all four CD4+ subsets.

No antigen has been identified for these receptors. As every portion of the isolated RNA was reverse transcribed, the sequencing read expressed TCRB transcripts. Method: immunoSEQ multiplex PCR; TCRdb's copy keeps in-frame clones and lacks some. The data show around 130,000 clones, 7% to 10% seen once. The sequenced material came from central memory CD4+ T cells from blood. These receptors all come from a man younger than 40 with type 1 diabetes.

V and J are TRBV5-1 and TRBJ2-3; a weak D match, TRBD2 (5 bases). Trimming shortened V by 6 bases and J by 1 base, and 12 bases separated the two germline ends. CDR1 and CDR2 from the germline V gene are SGHRS and YFSETQ. The length of the CDR3 is 14 residues. CDR3 nucleotide sequence: TGCGCCAGCAAATTTGGTAGCGGCACAGATACGCAGTATTTT. Translation gives CASKFGSGTDTQYF.

In its sample, this clone was seen a few times. This chain links TRBV18 with TRBJ1-6; 7 bases agree with TRBD1. In germline, CDR1 is KGHSH, CDR2 LQKENI. After removal of 8 bases from V and 7 bases from J, the junction contained 8 bases not matched to a gene. The CDR3 spans 14 residues. CDR3 DNA sequence: TGTGCCAGCGCTCCGCCAGGGGGGAATTCACCCCTCCACTTT. It translates to CASAPPGGNSPLHF.

CDR3 DNA sequence: TGTGCCAGCAGTTTACAGGGATCTGAAGCTTTCTTT. Its translation is CASSLQGSEAFF. The chain links TRBV27 to TRBJ1-1, with D perhaps matching TRBD1 (5 bases). The CDR3 is 12 amino acids. CDR1 is MNHEY, CDR2 SMNVEV, per germline (reference sequence). Trimming removed 2 bases at V and 6 bases at J, with 7 bases between.

The V and J genes are TRBV18 and TRBJ2-4; a possible D gene is TRBD1 (6 bases). Trimming removed 4 bases from V and 3 bases from J, with 10 bases in between. The CDR3 sequence is 14 residues long. Germline CDR1 and CDR2: KGHSH and LQKENI. The CDR3 protein is CASSQGDGKNIQYF. The CDR3 DNA reads TGTGCCAGCTCACAGGGGGATGGCAAAAACATTCAGTACTTC.

In this sample, this clone turned up a few times. The chain links TRBV11-2 to TRBJ2-7; 8 nucleotides agree with TRBD1. CDR3 length equals 15 residues. The V gene's germline CDR1 is SGHAT and CDR2 FQNNGV. The V gene end was trimmed by 1 base and the J gene end by 3 bases; junction bases not matched to a gene: 5. CDR3 amino acids: CASSLALGQGYEQYF. Written as DNA, the CDR3 is TGTGCCAGCAGCTTAGCCCTAGGACAGGGCTACGAGCAGTACTTC.

The chain couples TRBV5-1 to TRBJ2-7; D is undetermined. Germline-derived CDR1 and CDR2 are SGHRS and YFSETQ. Trimming pared 4 bases from V and 3 bases from J, leaving 11 bases between. The CDR3 sequence is 13 residues long. CDR3 nucleotide sequence: TGCGCCAGCAGCATAGAGTCCCACTACGAGCAGTACTTC. Translating gives CASSIESHYEQYF.

This clone was counted a single time. This rearrangement joins TRBV5-1 to TRBJ1-4; possible D gene TRBD1, 5 bases. Germline V gives CDR1 SGHRS, CDR2 YFSETQ. The CDR3 loop spans 13 amino acids. Trimming left V 2 bases short and J 5 bases short, with 7 bases between. The CDR3 DNA follows: TGCGCCAGCAGCTTACAGGAGAATGAAAAACTGTTTTTT. Translated, it gives CASSLQENEKLFF.

This clone was seen ten or more times. This chain joins TRBV5-4 and TRBJ2-7; 8 bases match TRBD1. V was pared by 3 bases and J by 1 base, with 6 bases of the junction left unmatched. This CDR3 contains 15 residues. Germline V lookup: CDR1 SGHNT, CDR2 YYREEE (reference sequence). CDR3 nucleotides: TGTGCCAGCAGCTGGGTCAGGGGGCCATCCTACGAGCAGTACTTC. Translating gives CASSWVRGPSYEQYF.

The gene calls are TRBV2 and TRBJ2-7; no reliable D call. Germline V gene sequence: CDR1 SNHLY, CDR2 FYNNEI. Between the trimmed V and J ends, which lost 6 bases and 7 bases, there was a span of 13 bases. This CDR3 spans 12 amino acids. The CDR3 DNA reads TGTGCCAGCAGCGTACTGAGAGTTGAGCAGTACTTC. Its translation: CASSVLRVEQYF.

The chain links TRBV5-1 to TRBJ2-5; 8 positions agree with TRBD2. The CDR3 length is 14 residues. The junction had 3 bases not matched to a gene; V was cut back by 0 bases and J by 5 bases. Germline-derived CDR1 and CDR2 are SGHRS and YFSETQ. The CDR3 coding sequence is TGCGCCAGCAGCTTGGCGGGGGGGGATGAGACCCAGTACTTC. It yields the protein CASSLAGGDETQYF. Supplemented by reference TRBV5-1 and TRBJ2-5, the full variable domain reads KAGVTQTPRYLIKTRGQQVTLSCSPISGHRSVSWYQQTPGQGLQFLFEYFSETQRNKGNFPGRFSGRQFSNSRSEMNVSTLELGDSALYLCASSLAGGDETQYFGPGTRLLVL.

The V gene is TRBV6-1, the J gene TRBJ1-4, with D perhaps matching TRBD1 (6 bases). Germline loops: CDR1 MNHNS, CDR2 SASEGT. The CDR3 covers 14 residues. V was pared by 3 bases and J by 8 bases, with 13 bases between. CDR3 residues: CASSEDSYEEKLFF. The CDR3, as DNA: TGTGCCAGCAGTGAGGACAGCTATGAGGAAAAACTGTTTTTT.

The rearrangement uses TRBV7-3 and TRBJ2-3; unclear D gene. CDR1 is SGHTA, CDR2 FQGTGA, per germline. V was clipped by 5 bases and J by 2 bases, with 8 bases between them. The CDR3 is made up of 13 amino acids. CDR3 sequence reads: CASSPYYTDTQYF. CDR3 bases: TGTGCCAGCAGCCCCTACTACACAGATACGCAGTATTTT.

The chain carries TRBV6-5 and TRBJ2-5; 9 bases match TRBD2. Unmatched junction bases numbered 11, after V lost 2 bases and J lost 7 bases. In germline, CDR1 is MNHEY, CDR2 SVGAGI. This CDR3 has 16 residues. CDR3 sequence: CASSYGRGGQGSTQYF. The CDR3 nucleotides are TGTGCCAGCAGTTACGGGCGGGGGGGCCAAGGGTCGACCCAGTACTTC.

This clone has more than one count but fewer than ten. This sequence joins TRBV28 and TRBJ1-5, with D possibly matching TRBD1 (6 bases). With 8 bases removed from V and 0 bases from J, the gap between germline ends came to 11 bases. This CDR3 region has 14 residues. The germline gives CDR1 MDHEN, CDR2 SYDVKM. CDR3 bases: TGTGCCAGCGCGACAGGACTTAGCAATCAGCCCCAGCATTTT. It is translated as CASATGLSNQPQHF.

This clone was counted only a few times. This chain links TRBV9 with TRBJ2-3; TRBD2 agrees at 9 bases. The CDR3 sequence is 14 residues long. The trim removed 3 bases at V and 4 bases at J, leaving 3 bases unmatched. Per germline, CDR1 SGDLS and CDR2 YYNGEE. The CDR3 bases are TGTGCCAGCAGCGCGGGACTAGCCTCAGATACGCAGTATTTT. This encodes CASSAGLASDTQYF.

The chain has TRBV7-2 and TRBJ1-1, with a weak D call TRBD1 (5 bases). Germline loops: CDR1 SGHTA, CDR2 FQGNSA. This CDR3 is built from 13 residues. V lost 5 bases and J 5 bases, leaving 12 bases between the germline ends. CDR3 in DNA: TGTGCCAGCAGCAACGACAGAAGGACTGAAGCTTTCTTT. Residues: CASSNDRRTEAFF.

This clone was counted only a few times. The chain links TRBV19 to TRBJ2-5, with 8 bases fitting TRBD1. Germline CDR1 reads LNHDA; CDR2 reads SQIVND (reference sequence). This CDR3 has 14 residues. After removal of 7 bases from V and 4 bases from J, the junction contained 8 bases not matched to a gene. This CDR3 reads CASNDRGGVETQYF. The CDR3, as DNA: TGTGCCAGTAACGACAGGGGAGGAGTAGAGACCCAGTACTTC. Full variable domain (rest looked up from reference TRBV19 and TRBJ2-5): DGGITQSPKYLFRKEGQNVTLSCEQNLNHDAMYWYRQDPGQGLRLIYYSQIVNDFQKGDIAEGYSVSREKKESFPLTVTSAQKNPTAFYLCASNDRGGVETQYFGPGTRLLVL.

The chain uses TRBV28 and TRBJ2-6, with D tentatively TRBD1 (6 bases). Germline loops: CDR1 MDHEN, CDR2 SYDVKM. The V end was cut by 9 bases, the J end by 4 bases, with 13 bases between. The CDR3 is made up of 14 amino acids. CDR3 bases: TGTGCCAGTTACGACAGGACCGGGGCCAACGTCCTGACTTTC. This translates into CASYDRTGANVLTF.

The genes are TRBV7-3 and TRBJ1-1; D perhaps matches TRBD1 (6 bases). CDR3 size: 14 residues. The germline V gene encodes CDR1 SGHTA and CDR2 FQGTGA. V was pared by 5 bases and J by 5 bases, with 15 bases between. The CDR3 nucleotides are TGTGCCAGCAGCCCCCAGGGGCGGAGAACTGAAGCTTTCTTT. Its protein is CASSPQGRRTEAFF.

This clone was counted a few times. The chain uses TRBV18 and TRBJ1-2; 7 bases line up with TRBD1. Germline loops: CDR1 KGHSH, CDR2 LQKENI. CDR3 length equals 14 residues. The V gene end was trimmed by 6 bases and the J gene end by 2 bases; junction bases not matched to a gene: 6. For the CDR3, the DNA is TGTGCCAGCTCGCCGCCGACAGGGAACTATGGCTACACCTTC. Translating it yields CASSPPTGNYGYTF.

This clone came up a few times. Here the CDR3 DNA reads TGTGCCAGCAGCAGAACCCCCGACACCAAGGATACGCAGTATTTT. Its protein is CASSRTPDTKDTQYF. The chain has TRBV6-5 and TRBJ2-3; D ambiguous. The CDR3 contains 15 residues. CDR1 is MNHEY and CDR2 is SVGAGI in the germline V gene. Trimming removed 6 bases from V and 6 bases from J, with 19 bases in between.

The chain combines TRBV4-3 with TRBJ2-7; 8 bases align to TRBD2. The CDR3 runs to 15 residues. CDR1 is LGHNA and CDR2 is YSLEER in the germline V gene. Trimming cost V 0 bases and J 2 bases; bases outside gene matches: 3. The CDR3 here is CASSQDQRGTYEQYF. CDR3 nucleotide sequence: TGCGCCAGCAGCCAAGACCAGCGGGGGACCTACGAGCAGTACTTC.

The chain links TRBV27 to TRBJ2-3, with 8 bases matching TRBD1. With V trimmed by 5 bases and J by 4 bases, 5 bases remained unmatched. CDR3 length: 14 amino acids. Germline CDR1 is MNHEY and CDR2 is SMNVEV (reference sequence). The CDR3 DNA reads TGTGCCAGCAGTAGGACAGGGAGCGCAGATACGCAGTATTTT. It codes for CASSRTGSADTQYF.